Listed below are T cell receptor beta chains from one sample, sequenced in a study of cytomegalovirus exposure and HLA in healthy donors. Data came from immunoSEQ multiplex PCR; TCRdb stores just in-frame clones and leaves some out. The table includes about 280,000 clones, around 86% detected once. Input material: PBMCs. Source of these receptors: a woman aged 18-29 years in good health and CMV-seronegative. The CDR3 runs from the conserved cysteine through the conserved F or W. A D gene is named only where the DNA matches it firmly. Size tells how often a clone was seen (once, few, many) or the class of an expanded clone, and some rows leave it out.

length	V	J	size	D	DNA	CDR3
14	TRBV25-1	TRBJ1-5	.	.	TGTGCCAGCAGTGATTTTGGGGGCATTCAGCCCCAGCATTTT	CASSDFGGIQPQHF
13	TRBV5-6	TRBJ1-2	.	TRBD1	TGTGCCAGCAGCTCCCAGGGGGCGCTTGGCTACACCTTC	CASSSQGALGYTF
14	TRBV7-2	TRBJ1-2	.	.	TGTGCCAGCAGCTTATATTCTGCTAACTATGGCTACACCTTC	CASSLYSANYGYTF
15	TRBV19	TRBJ1-3	.	.	TGTGCCAGTAGTAGCAGCGGGACCGACCGAAACACCATATATTTT	CASSSSGTDRNTIYF
15	TRBV7-7	TRBJ2-1	.	TRBD2	TGTGCCAGCAGCTTAGTTCTAGCGGGAGACAATGAGCAGTTCTTC	CASSLVLAGDNEQFF
18	TRBV15	TRBJ2-3	once	.	TGTGCCACCAGCAGTCACGGAGGTTGGGCAGGCGGTCCAGATACGCAGTATTTT	CATSSHGGWAGGPDTQYF
15	TRBV27	TRBJ2-5	.	TRBD2	TGTGCCAGCTCAGCACTAGCGGGGGCGGGAGAGACCCAGTACTTC	CASSALAGAGETQYF
15	TRBV5-4	TRBJ1-4	.	TRBD1	TGTGCCAGCAGCGATGGACAGGGAGGTTATGAAAAACTGTTTTTT	CASSDGQGGYEKLFF
14	TRBV2	TRBJ2-2	.	.	TGTGCCAGCAGTCACGACAGGAACACCGGGGAGCTGTTTTTT	CASSHDRNTGELFF
16	TRBV7-2	TRBJ1-2	.	.	TGTGCCAGCAGCTTAGAATTTTCTGGCAGGGAGGGAGGCTACACCTTC	CASSLEFSGREGGYTF
13	TRBV11-3	TRBJ1-2	.	.	TGTGCCAGCAGCCCGAAGGGGGTTCGCGGCTACACCTTC	CASSPKGVRGYTF
14	TRBV7-9	TRBJ2-7	.	.	TGTGCCAGCAGCACGGACGGGAAAATCTACGAGCAGTACTTC	CASSTDGKIYEQYF
14	TRBV25-1	TRBJ1-2	.	.	TGTGCCAGCAGTGGTCCAGGAGGTTTCTATGCCTACACCTTC	CASSGPGGFYAYTF
15	TRBV5-8	TRBJ1-2	few	TRBD1	TGTGCCAGCAGCTTGTCGGTACAGGGGGGGTATGGCTACACCTTC	CASSLSVQGGYGYTF
13	TRBV4-1	TRBJ1-4	.	.	TGCGCCAGCAGCTCGCAGGAGGGTGAAAAACTGTTTTTT	CASSSQEGEKLFF
12	TRBV18	TRBJ2-5	once	.	TGTGCCAGCTCAGAGAGGGCAGAGACCCAGTACTTC	CASSERAETQYF
13	TRBV18	TRBJ2-7	.	.	TGTGCCAGCTCATTTGGACAGTCCTACGAGCAGTACTTC	CASSFGQSYEQYF
17	TRBV27	TRBJ2-4	few	.	TGTGCCAGCAGTTTCGATGCGGCGAGGGTAACCAAAAACATTCAGTACTTC	CASSFDAARVTKNIQYF
13	TRBV7-9	TRBJ2-7	.	TRBD2	TGTGCCAGCAGCTTAGGGGACTATTACGAGCAGTACTTC	CASSLGDYYEQYF
16	TRBV15	TRBJ1-5	.	TRBD1	TGTGCCACCAGCAGATACGACAGGGGTGGCAATCAGCCCCAGCATTTT	CATSRYDRGGNQPQHF
14	TRBV5-1	TRBJ2-1	.	TRBD2	TGCGCCAGCAGCCACGGGGTAGCGGGGATTGAGCAGTTCTTC	CASSHGVAGIEQFF
17	TRBV6-1	TRBJ1-3	few	.	TGTGCCAGCAGTGAGAACCGAAACGCGTACTCTGGAAACACCATATATTTT	CASSENRNAYSGNTIYF
19	TRBV9	TRBJ2-3	.	.	TGTGCCAGCAGCCACTCCATAGCCCTCTCGAGTCCTAGCACAGATACGCAGTATTTT	CASSHSIALSSPSTDTQYF
13	TRBV6-5	TRBJ2-5	.	TRBD2	TGTGCCAGCAGGACTAGCGGGGTGGAGACCCAGTACTTC	CASRTSGVETQYF
15	TRBV5-1	TRBJ1-1	.	.	TGCGCCAGCACTGAGTCGGGGGGAGGAGGCACTGAAGCTTTCTTT	CASTESGGGGTEAFF
13	TRBV7-8	TRBJ2-1	.	TRBD2	TGTGCCAGCAGCTCGGGACTAGCAAAGGAACAGTTCTTC	CASSSGLAKEQFF
14	TRBV4-3	TRBJ1-2	.	.	TGCGCCAGCAGCCAGGACGACGGGGACTATGGCTACACCTTC	CASSQDDGDYGYTF
13	TRBV11-3	TRBJ2-2	.	.	TGTGCCAGCAGCTTAGTAAGGGGCGGGGAGCTGTTTTTT	CASSLVRGGELFF
16	TRBV5-1	TRBJ1-2	.	TRBD1	TGCGCCAGCAGCTGGACCCCGGGACAGGGGGGGTATGGCTACACCTTC	CASSWTPGQGGYGYTF
14	TRBV2	TRBJ1-5	.	TRBD1	TGTGCCAGCAGTTTGACAGGGGGCGATCAGCCCCAGCATTTT	CASSLTGGDQPQHF
13	TRBV5-1	TRBJ2-7	once	.	TGCGCCAGCAGCTTCGCCTGGCAGTACGAGCAGTACTTC	CASSFAWQYEQYF
16	TRBV2	TRBJ2-1	.	TRBD2	TGTGCCAGCAGTGTTATAGCGGGGGGGCCTGGGAATGAGCAGTTCTTC	CASSVIAGGPGNEQFF
16	TRBV4-3	TRBJ1-2	.	TRBD1	TGCGCCAGCAGCGGGGACAGGGAGCGAGATTACTATGGCTACACCTTC	CASSGDRERDYYGYTF
15	TRBV6-4	TRBJ2-3	.	.	TGTGCCAGCAGTGACTCTTTACAGAAGGCAGATACGCAGTATTTT	CASSDSLQKADTQYF
13	TRBV11-3	TRBJ1-5	.	.	TGTGCCAGCAGCGCGGGGACGGATCAGCCCCAGCATTTT	CASSAGTDQPQHF
17	TRBV27	TRBJ1-2	.	TRBD1	TGTGCCAGCAGTTCGGGGACAGGGAAGTTAAGAGGCTATGGCTACACCTTC	CASSSGTGKLRGYGYTF
15	TRBV29-1	TRBJ1-2	.	.	TGCAGCGTTGCTCCCGGCACTTCTGCGGACTATGGCTACACCTTC	CSVAPGTSADYGYTF
16	TRBV9	TRBJ2-1	.	TRBD2	TGTGCCAGCAGCCGCTTGGCGGGGGAAAGCTACAATGAGCAGTTCTTC	CASSRLAGESYNEQFF
20	TRBV4-3	TRBJ2-7	.	TRBD2	TGCGCCAGCAGCCAAGATGCGGCTAGCGGGGGGGTCGGGTTGATCTACGAGCAGTACTTC	CASSQDAASGGVGLIYEQYF
13	TRBV5-1	TRBJ1-4	few	TRBD1	TGCGCCAGCAGCTTTGACAGGGATGAAAAACTGTTTTTT	CASSFDRDEKLFF
13	TRBV6-5	TRBJ1-4	.	.	TGTGCCAGCAGTTACTCGCCAGGGGAAAAACTGTTTTTT	CASSYSPGEKLFF
15	TRBV7-7	TRBJ2-5	.	.	TGTGCTAGCAGCTTAGGAACAGGGTCGGGAGAGACCCAGTACTTC	CASSLGTGSGETQYF
13	TRBV30	TRBJ2-7	.	.	TGTGCCTGGAACTGGAGGGGTTTGTACGAGCAGTACTTC	CAWNWRGLYEQYF
16	TRBV29-1	TRBJ1-5	.	TRBD1	TGCAGCGTTGAAGAGGAGGGGGCGAAAGGGAATCAGCCCCAGCATTTT	CSVEEEGAKGNQPQHF
14	TRBV27	TRBJ1-2	.	.	TGTGCCAGCAGTATCCGTGGGAGGGAGAGCGGCTACACCTTC	CASSIRGRESGYTF
13	TRBV6-5	TRBJ2-5	.	TRBD1	TGTGCCAGCACCCGGACAGGGGGGCAGACCCAGTACTTC	CASTRTGGQTQYF
16	TRBV30	TRBJ2-7	.	.	TGTGCCTGCACTGACGCCCTAGCAGTGAGCTCCTACGAGCAGTACTTC	CACTDALAVSSYEQYF
16	TRBV5-3	TRBJ1-6	.	.	TGTGCCAGAAGAAGGGGATCCCCCACTTATAATTCACCCCTCCACTTT	CARRRGSPTYNSPLHF
13	TRBV27	TRBJ1-5	.	TRBD1	TGTGCCAGCAGTCCGCGGACAGGTCAGCCCCAGCATTTT	CASSPRTGQPQHF
13	TRBV29-1	TRBJ1-5	.	TRBD1	TGCAGCGTTGGTCCCCAGGGGGAGCAGCCCCAGCATTTT	CSVGPQGEQPQHF
16	TRBV6-5	TRBJ2-7	once	TRBD1	TGTGCCAGCAGTTACTCAGCCGGGACAGGGGGCTACGAGCAGTACTTC	CASSYSAGTGGYEQYF
15	TRBV6-5	TRBJ1-1	.	.	TGTGCCAGTATCAAGACAGGCCAAATGAACACTGAAGCTTTCTTT	CASIKTGQMNTEAFF
14	TRBV4-1	TRBJ2-7	.	.	TGCGCCAGCAGCTCGAGTACTGGGGGGAACGAGCAGTACTTC	CASSSSTGGNEQYF
16	TRBV10-1	TRBJ2-3	.	.	TGCGCCAGCAGCCGGGACTGGCTTTTGTGCACAGATACGCAGTATTTT	CASSRDWLLCTDTQYF
16	TRBV14	TRBJ2-7	once	TRBD1	TGTGCCAGCAGCCAAGGTCCGGGACAGGGGACCTACGAGCAGTACTTC	CASSQGPGQGTYEQYF
19	TRBV5-8	TRBJ1-3	.	.	TGTGCCAGCAGGGCGACAAATTGGGAGCGGATTAGCTCTGGAAACACCATATATTTT	CASRATNWERISSGNTIYF
17	TRBV7-7	TRBJ2-5	few	TRBD2	TGTGCCAGCAGCCCGGTAGTAGCGGGAGGGGAAGGAGAGACCCAGTACTTC	CASSPVVAGGEGETQYF